These T cell receptor beta chains were read from a single sample in a study of T cell responses to AZD1222 COVID-19 vaccine. The assay was immunoSEQ multiplex PCR, and TCRdb's table has in-frame clones only and misses some. Of approximately 100,000 clones listed, about 89% were seen once; the top ten hold roughly 3.3%. The material was peripheral blood, obtained 28 days after the second dose of the MenACWY control vaccine. These receptor sequences come from an adult who received the MenACWY meningococcal vaccine as a control. The CDR3 runs from the conserved cysteine through the conserved F or W. A D gene is named only where the DNA matches it firmly. Only part of the rows carry a size: once, few, many, or a class if the clone is expanded.

>TRBV5-4|TRBJ2-7|NA|12|NA
TGTGCCAGCAGCTTGTATTTGGGGGAGCAGTACTTC
CASSLYLGEQYF
>TRBV3-1/TRBV3-2|TRBJ1-3|NA|12|NA
TGTGCCAGCAGCCGGGAGCGAAACACCATATATTTT
CASSRERNTIYF
>TRBV4-1|TRBJ1-2|NA|17|NA
TGCGCCAGCAGCCAAGATACTTACTCCGGACGGCCCTATGGCTACACCTTC
CASSQDTYSGRPYGYTF
>TRBV28|TRBJ1-2|NA|13|NA
TGTGCCAGCAGTACCCCCACGGACTATGGCTACACCTTC
CASSTPTDYGYTF
>TRBV19|TRBJ1-6|NA|12|NA
TGTGCCAGTAGTATTGTGAATTCACCCCTCCACTTT
CASSIVNSPLHF
>TRBV9|TRBJ2-1|TRBD2|16|once
TGTGCCAGCAGCAGCTTAGCGGGGGGCTCCTACAATGAGCAGTTCTTC
CASSSLAGGSYNEQFF
>TRBV4-2|TRBJ1-2|NA|14|NA
TGTGCCAGCAGCCAAGGCTCAGGGGATTATGGCTACACCTTC
CASSQGSGDYGYTF
>TRBV4-1|TRBJ2-4|NA|15|NA
TGCGCCAGCAGCCAAGTAGGGGCGAGGGGAAACATTCAGTACTTC
CASSQVGARGNIQYF
>TRBV19|TRBJ1-3|NA|16|NA
TGTGCCAGTAGTATAAGGGCAGCTCTCTCTGGAAACACCATATATTTT
CASSIRAALSGNTIYF
>TRBV20-1|TRBJ1-5|NA|16|NA
TGCAGTGTTAGTCGTGGCAGGCGGTCAAGCAATCAGCCCCAGCATTTT
CSVSRGRRSSNQPQHF
>TRBV19|TRBJ1-2|NA|14|NA
TGTGCCAGTAGTCCCCTGGGTCAGGAGATTGGCTACACCTTC
CASSPLGQEIGYTF
>TRBV27|TRBJ2-7|TRBD1|14|NA
TGTGCCAGCAGTTTCGGGACAGGGGACTACGAGCAGTACTTC
CASSFGTGDYEQYF
>TRBV4-1|TRBJ1-1|NA|18|NA
TGCGCCAGCAGCCAGCCCCCTCTGAGGGAGAACACTGAAGCTTTGAGCTTCTTT
CASSQPPLRENTEALSFF
>TRBV29-1|TRBJ1-2|TRBD1|13|NA
TGCAGCGTTGCGAGGGGGCAGCGCTATGGCTACACCTTC
CSVARGQRYGYTF
>TRBV6-2/TRBV6-3|TRBJ1-6|TRBD1|19|NA
TGTGCCAGCAGTTACTCGGCATCCTTTCGGGACAGGGTGGATTCACCCCTCCACTTT
CASSYSASFRDRVDSPLHF
>TRBV28|TRBJ2-1|TRBD1|14|NA
TGTGCCAGCAGCCCCTGGACAGGGGAACTGAAGCAGTTCTTC
CASSPWTGELKQFF
>TRBV18|TRBJ1-2|NA|14|NA
TGTGCCAGCTCACCATCAACGGAGAACTATGGCTACACCTTC
CASSPSTENYGYTF
>TRBV2|TRBJ2-4|TRBD2|15|NA
TGTGCCACTGATCGGGGGGAATTAGCCAAAAACATTCAGTACTTC
CATDRGELAKNIQYF
>TRBV10-2|TRBJ1-1|NA|16|once
TGCGCCAGCAGTGAGTCGCTAAGGGCAAGGAACACTGAAGCTTTCTTT
CASSESLRARNTEAFF
>TRBV11-2|TRBJ1-2|NA|11|NA
TGTGCCAGCAGCCCCCTCTATGGCTACACCTTC
CASSPLYGYTF